This T cell receptor beta chain is drawn from a study of identical twins. This CDR3 is built from 15 residues. Germline lookup yields CDR1 SGHRS and CDR2 YFSETQ. V was clipped by 3 bases and J by 6 bases, with 15 bases between them. Each CDR3 protein gets one entry after TCRdb re-called the 5' RACE reads with MiXCR. The sample gives about 690,000 distinct CDR3 sequences, 5.5% to 7.5% of which show up once; about 1.8% is in the top ten. This clonotype was counted only a few times. Sample: naive T cells sorted from blood. This clonotype was sampled from a man younger than 35 in good health. The V and J genes are TRBV5-1 and TRBJ2-2; D is possibly TRBD1 (6 bases). This CDR3 reads CASSSRGGDPGELFF. The CDR3, as DNA: TGCGCCAGCAGCTCCCGAGGGGGAGACCCCGGGGAGCTGTTTTTT.